This T cell receptor beta chain came from a study of beta chain features in type 1 diabetes. Study-wide points: The cDNA sequencing approach could over-represent high-TCR-expressing cells.

A CD45RO/CCR7/CD25/CD127/CD95/CD27 panel sorted naive, central memory, regulatory and stem cell-like memory CD4+ cells. V lost 8 bases to trimming and J lost 4 bases; unmatched junction nucleotides: 11. Germline V gives CDR1 SNHLY, CDR2 FYNNEI. The CDR3 is made up of 15 amino acids. Sequenced material consisted of expressed TCRB transcripts (all of the isolated RNA was reverse transcribed). Here immunoSEQ multiplex PCR was the method, and the copy in TCRdb shows in-frame clones only, minus some. The data hold 850,000 to 900,000 clones, with roughly 17% observed a single time. This clone occurred a few times. Its antigen is currently unknown.

This rearrangement joins TRBV2 to TRBJ2-1; 7 nucleotides line up with TRBD1. The sequence was obtained from a woman under 30 in good health. The sample taken for sequencing was naive CD4+ T cells from blood. The DNA of the CDR3 is TGTGCCAGCCCAGTTCACCGGGACAGTTACAATGAGCAGTTCTTC. This codes for CASPVHRDSYNEQFF.